This is a list of T cell receptor beta chains from one sample in a study of chemoradiotherapy in HPV16-positive cancers. Produced via immunoSEQ multiplex PCR; TCRdb's table is partial and in-frame only. The sample includes roughly 20,000 clones, about nine tenths of them seen just once. The sample was blood, taken from a patient who underwent chemoradiotherapy. Receptors originate from a human donor with HPV-associated anogenital cancer. CDR3s include the opening cysteine and the closing phenylalanine or tryptophan.

length,V,CDR3
14,TRBV19,CASSISAGGYGYTF
14,TRBV5-4,CASSRPTGAHEQYF
17,TRBV18,CASSPLSSGPNTGELFF
16,TRBV5-1,CASSYGGAATNEKLFF
14,TRBV19,CASSIGGATDTQYF
15,TRBV11-3,CASSLFGGNTGELFF
13,TRBV6-1,CASRDRAAYEQYF
13,TRBV7-9,CASSLVNGNTIYF
15,TRBV6-1,CASRTLAGLQETQYF
12,TRBV28,CASSQDRFGYTF
15,TRBV27,CASSPRTGGSYEQYF
16,TRBV5-5,CASSLVGGGRYNEQFF
16,TRBV9,CASSVDPSGGTDTQYF
15,TRBV6-6,CASSRSSGTHYEQYF
11,TRBV28,CASRANYGYTF
21,TRBV28,CASSTPGWAGQVLAGGNEQFF
15,TRBV7-2,CASSLQGADEETQYF
14,TRBV11-1,CASSGGSNTGELFF